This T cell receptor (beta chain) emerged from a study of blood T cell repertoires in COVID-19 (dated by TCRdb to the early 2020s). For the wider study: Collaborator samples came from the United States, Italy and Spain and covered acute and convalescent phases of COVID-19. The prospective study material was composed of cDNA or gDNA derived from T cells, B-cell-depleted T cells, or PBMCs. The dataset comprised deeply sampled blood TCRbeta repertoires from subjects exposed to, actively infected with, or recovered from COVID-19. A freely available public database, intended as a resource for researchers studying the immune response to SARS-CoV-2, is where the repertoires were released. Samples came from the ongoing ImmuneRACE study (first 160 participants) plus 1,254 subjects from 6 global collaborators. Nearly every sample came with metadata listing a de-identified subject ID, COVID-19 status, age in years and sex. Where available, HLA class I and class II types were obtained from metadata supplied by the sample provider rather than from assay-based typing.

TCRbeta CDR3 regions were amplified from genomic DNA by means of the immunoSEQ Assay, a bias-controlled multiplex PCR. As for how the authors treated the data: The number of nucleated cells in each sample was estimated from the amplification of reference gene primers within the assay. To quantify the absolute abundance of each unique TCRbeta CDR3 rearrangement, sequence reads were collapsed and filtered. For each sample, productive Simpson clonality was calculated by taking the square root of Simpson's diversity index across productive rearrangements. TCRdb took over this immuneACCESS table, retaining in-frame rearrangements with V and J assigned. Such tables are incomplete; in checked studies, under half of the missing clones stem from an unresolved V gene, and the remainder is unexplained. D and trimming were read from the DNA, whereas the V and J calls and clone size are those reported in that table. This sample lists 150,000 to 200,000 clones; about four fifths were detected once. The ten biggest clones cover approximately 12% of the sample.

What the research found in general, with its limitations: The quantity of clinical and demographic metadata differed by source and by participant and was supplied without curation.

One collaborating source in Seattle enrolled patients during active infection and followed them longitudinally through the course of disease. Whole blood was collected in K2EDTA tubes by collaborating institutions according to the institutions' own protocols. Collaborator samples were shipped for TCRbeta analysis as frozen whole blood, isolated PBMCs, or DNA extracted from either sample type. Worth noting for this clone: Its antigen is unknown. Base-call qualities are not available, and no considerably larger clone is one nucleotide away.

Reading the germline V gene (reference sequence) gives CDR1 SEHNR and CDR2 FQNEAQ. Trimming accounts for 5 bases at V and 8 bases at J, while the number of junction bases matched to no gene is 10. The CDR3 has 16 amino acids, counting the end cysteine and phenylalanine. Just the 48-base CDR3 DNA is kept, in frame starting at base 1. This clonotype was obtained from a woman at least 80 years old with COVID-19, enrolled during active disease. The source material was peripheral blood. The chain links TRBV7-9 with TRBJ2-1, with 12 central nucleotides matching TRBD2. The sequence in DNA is TGTGCCAGCAGCCATCGGCTAGCGGGAGGGCCCGATGAGCAGTTCTTC. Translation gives CASSHRLAGGPDEQFF.